These T cell receptor beta chains were read from a single sample in a study of blood T cell repertoires in COVID-19. TCRdb keeps only in-frame clones here, not all; method: immunoSEQ multiplex PCR. The table shows 160,000 or so clones, with 84% occurring only once. The sequencing input was peripheral blood. The origin of the receptors is a woman between 45 and 65 years old with acute or convalescent COVID-19. CDR3s include the opening cysteine and the closing phenylalanine or tryptophan. A D gene is named only where the DNA matches it firmly. Size is omitted from some rows. Given values are once, few, many or a class for expanded clones.

V gene	D gene	J gene	clone size	CDR3 DNA	CDR3 protein
TRBV14	NA	TRBJ1-1	NA	TGTGCCAGCAGCCAACAGGGGCGGGCTGAAGCTTTCTTT	CASSQQGRAEAFF
TRBV11-2	NA	TRBJ2-1	NA	TGTGCCAGCTTGGAGGAGTACGAGCAGTTCTTC	CASLEEYEQFF
TRBV5-1	TRBD1	TRBJ1-4	NA	TGCGCCAGCTCGACAGGGTTCGATGAAAAACTGTTTTTT	CASSTGFDEKLFF
TRBV4-3	NA	TRBJ1-4	NA	TGCGCCAGCAGCCAAGGCGAGTGGGGGGCAACTAATGAAAAACTGTTTTTT	CASSQGEWGATNEKLFF
TRBV20-1	NA	TRBJ1-1	NA	TGCAGTGCTAGTAGGGGCCAGACGAACACTGAAGCTTTCTTT	CSASRGQTNTEAFF
TRBV5-4	NA	TRBJ1-3	NA	TGTGCCAGCAGCCCTACCTTATGGGGAGGCGGAAACACCATATATTTT	CASSPTLWGGGNTIYF
TRBV2	NA	TRBJ2-7	NA	TGTGCCAGCAGTGACCGGGTAAACTCCTACGAGCAGTACTTC	CASSDRVNSYEQYF
TRBV23-1	NA	TRBJ1-5	NA	TGCGCCAGCCTGACAGGCAACAATCAGCCCCAGCATTTT	CASLTGNNQPQHF
TRBV5-1	NA	TRBJ1-2	NA	TGCGCCAGCAGCTTGGGTGGGCCTACAGGGAATACTGGCTACACCTTC	CASSLGGPTGNTGYTF
TRBV6-5	NA	TRBJ2-2	once	TGTGCCAGCAGTTACTCGCCCGGGATAAACACCGGGGAGCTGTTTTTT	CASSYSPGINTGELFF
TRBV4-2	NA	TRBJ2-5	NA	TGTGCCAGCAGCCAAGCCCCCAAAGAGACCCAGTACTTC	CASSQAPKETQYF
TRBV7-3	TRBD2	TRBJ2-4	NA	TGTGCCATCCCGGACGGGAACGGGAGGGAGGATGTGGGCAAAAACATTCAGTACTTC	CAIPDGNGREDVGKNIQYF
TRBV7-2	TRBD2	TRBJ2-7	NA	TGTGCCAGCAGCCCCCGACCCATAGCGGGAGGGCTACTCCACGAGCAGTACTTC	CASSPRPIAGGLLHEQYF
TRBV4-3	NA	TRBJ1-2	NA	TGCGCCAGCAGCCAAGATTATGCGCGGACAGACTATGGCTACACCTTC	CASSQDYARTDYGYTF
TRBV19	NA	TRBJ1-5	NA	TGTGCCAGTAGTAAACTTCGAAACCAGCCCCAGCATTTT	CASSKLRNQPQHF
TRBV19	TRBD1	TRBJ1-6	NA	TGTGCCAGTAGTCCCCCCGGGACAGGGAATTCACCCCTCCACTTT	CASSPPGTGNSPLHF
TRBV3-1/TRBV3-2	TRBD2	TRBJ2-7	few	TGTGCCAGCAGCCAAGGGGGATCCGGGAGGCTCCACGAGCAGTACTTC	CASSQGGSGRLHEQYF
TRBV5-8	TRBD1	TRBJ1-2	NA	TGTGCCAGCAGCCCGGAAGGACAGGTTAAAGGCTACACCTTC	CASSPEGQVKGYTF
TRBV11-3	TRBD2	TRBJ2-7	NA	TGTGCCAGCACCACTAAAAGACTAGCGGAATTCTACGAGCAGTACTTC	CASTTKRLAEFYEQYF
TRBV5-1	TRBD2	TRBJ2-7	NA	TGCGCCAGCAGCATAGGACTAGCGGGGGTGCTCTACGAGCAGTACTTC	CASSIGLAGVLYEQYF
TRBV7-2	NA	TRBJ2-2	NA	TGTGCCAGCAGCTTTCGGGAGTGGAACACCGGGGAGCTGTTTTTT	CASSFREWNTGELFF
TRBV19	TRBD1	TRBJ2-3	NA	TGTGCCAGTAGTGTCCGCCCAGGGGGCGCCTCAGATACGCAGTATTTT	CASSVRPGGASDTQYF
TRBV11-2	TRBD2	TRBJ2-7	few	TGTGCCAGCTGGAGCGGGGGAACCAACTACGAGCAGTACTTC	CASWSGGTNYEQYF
TRBV6-2/TRBV6-3	NA	TRBJ2-7	once	TGTGCCAGCAGTCAAACCTACGAGCAGTACTTC	CASSQTYEQYF
TRBV27	TRBD2	TRBJ2-1	NA	TGTGCCAGCAGTATAAGGACTAGCGGGACATGGAATGAGCAGTTCTTC	CASSIRTSGTWNEQFF
TRBV29-1	NA	TRBJ2-2	once	TGCAGCGTGGGGGCAAACGTACAGAACGGGGAGCTGTTTTTT	CSVGANVQNGELFF
TRBV5-1	TRBD1	TRBJ2-7	NA	TGCGCCAGCAGCTCCTCCCGGGACAGGGGGCAGGGCGAGCAGTACTTC	CASSSSRDRGQGEQYF
TRBV9	TRBD2	TRBJ2-1	NA	TGTGCCAGCAGCGTCCAGAGCGGGAGATCCTACAATGAGCAGTTCTTC	CASSVQSGRSYNEQFF
TRBV7-3	NA	TRBJ2-1	NA	TGTGCCAGCAGCTTAGGCGGCTCCTACAATGAGCAGTTCTTC	CASSLGGSYNEQFF
TRBV15	NA	TRBJ2-3	NA	TGTGCCACCAGCGCCGACCGGAGGGGGGAGGGGGCAGATACGCAGTATTTT	CATSADRRGEGADTQYF
TRBV19	NA	TRBJ1-5	NA	TGTGCCAGTAGCCCCAGCCTAGGTCAGCCCCAGCATTTT	CASSPSLGQPQHF